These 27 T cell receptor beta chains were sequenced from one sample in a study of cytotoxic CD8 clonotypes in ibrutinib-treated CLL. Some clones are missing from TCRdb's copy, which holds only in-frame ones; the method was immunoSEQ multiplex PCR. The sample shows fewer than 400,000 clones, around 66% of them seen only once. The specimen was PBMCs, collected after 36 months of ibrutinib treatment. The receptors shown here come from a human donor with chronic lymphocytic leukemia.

CDR3 protein: CSVDLFGDRGYTDTQYF. In DNA form, the CDR3 reads TGCAGCGTTGATCTTTTTGGTGACAGGGGGTACACAGATACGCAGTATTTT. This chain uses TRBV29-1 with TRBJ2-3; TRBD1 agrees at 9 bases. The CDR3 runs to 17 residues. The V gene end was trimmed by 3 bases and the J gene end by 2 bases; junction bases not matched to a gene: 12. The germline gives CDR1 SQVTM, CDR2 ANQGSEA.

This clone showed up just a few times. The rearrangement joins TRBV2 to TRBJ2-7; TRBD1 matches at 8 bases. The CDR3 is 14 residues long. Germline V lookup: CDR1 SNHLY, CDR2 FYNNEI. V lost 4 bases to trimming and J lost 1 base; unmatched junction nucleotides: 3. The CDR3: CASSARDRSYEQYF. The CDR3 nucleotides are TGTGCCAGCAGTGCCCGGGACAGGTCCTACGAGCAGTACTTC.

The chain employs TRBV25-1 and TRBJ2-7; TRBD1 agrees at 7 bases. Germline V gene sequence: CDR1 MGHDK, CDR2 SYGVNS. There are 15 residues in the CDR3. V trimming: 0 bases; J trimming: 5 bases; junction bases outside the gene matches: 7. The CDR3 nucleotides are TGTGCCAGCAGTGAATATTCGAGACAGGGCCACGAGCAGTACTTC. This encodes CASSEYSRQGHEQYF.

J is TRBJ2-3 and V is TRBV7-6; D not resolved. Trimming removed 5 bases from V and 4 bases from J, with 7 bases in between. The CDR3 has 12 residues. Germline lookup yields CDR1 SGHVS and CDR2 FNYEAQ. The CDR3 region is CASSLLSDTQYF. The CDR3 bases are TGTGCCAGCAGCCTGCTCTCAGATACGCAGTATTTT.

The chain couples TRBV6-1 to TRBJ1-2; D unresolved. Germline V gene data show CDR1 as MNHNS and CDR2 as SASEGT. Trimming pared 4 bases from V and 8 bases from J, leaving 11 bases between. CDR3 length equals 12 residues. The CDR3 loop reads CASSAAGYGYTF. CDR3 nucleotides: TGTGCCAGCAGTGCGGCGGGGTACGGCTACACCTTC.

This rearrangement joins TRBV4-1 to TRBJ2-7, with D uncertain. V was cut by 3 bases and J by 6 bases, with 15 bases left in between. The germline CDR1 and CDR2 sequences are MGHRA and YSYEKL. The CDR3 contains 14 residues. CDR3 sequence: CASSQLRIVGEQYF. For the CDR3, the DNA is TGCGCCAGCAGCCAGCTTAGGATCGTGGGCGAGCAGTACTTC.

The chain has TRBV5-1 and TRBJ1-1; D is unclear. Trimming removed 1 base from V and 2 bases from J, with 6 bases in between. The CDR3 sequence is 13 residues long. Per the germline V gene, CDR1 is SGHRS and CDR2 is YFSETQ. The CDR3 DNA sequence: TGCGCCAGCAGCTTGCGCGAAAACACTGAAGCTTTCTTT. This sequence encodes CASSLRENTEAFF. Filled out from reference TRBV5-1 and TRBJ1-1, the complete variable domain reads KAGVTQTPRYLIKTRGQQVTLSCSPISGHRSVSWYQQTPGQGLQFLFEYFSETQRNKGNFPGRFSGRQFSNSRSEMNVSTLELGDSALYLCASSLRENTEAFFGQGTRLTVV.

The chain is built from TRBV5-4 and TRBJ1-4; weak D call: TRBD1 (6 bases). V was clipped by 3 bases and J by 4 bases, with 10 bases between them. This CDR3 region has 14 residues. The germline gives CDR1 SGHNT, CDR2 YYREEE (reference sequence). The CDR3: CASSSQGINEKLFF. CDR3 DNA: TGTGCCAGCAGCTCTCAGGGGATTAATGAAAAACTGTTTTTT.

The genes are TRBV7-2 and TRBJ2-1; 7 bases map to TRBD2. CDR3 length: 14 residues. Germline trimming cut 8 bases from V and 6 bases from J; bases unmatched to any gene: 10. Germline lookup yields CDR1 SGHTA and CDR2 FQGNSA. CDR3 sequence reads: CASRRIGGGNEQFF. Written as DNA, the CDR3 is TGTGCCAGCCGTAGGATTGGGGGGGGCAATGAGCAGTTCTTC.

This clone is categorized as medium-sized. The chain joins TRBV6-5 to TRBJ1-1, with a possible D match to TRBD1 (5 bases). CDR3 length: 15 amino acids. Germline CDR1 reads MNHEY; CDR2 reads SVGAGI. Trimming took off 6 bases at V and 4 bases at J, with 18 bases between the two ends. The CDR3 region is CASRRESFGATEAFF. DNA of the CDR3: TGTGCCAGCAGGCGGGAGTCCTTTGGGGCCACTGAAGCTTTCTTT.

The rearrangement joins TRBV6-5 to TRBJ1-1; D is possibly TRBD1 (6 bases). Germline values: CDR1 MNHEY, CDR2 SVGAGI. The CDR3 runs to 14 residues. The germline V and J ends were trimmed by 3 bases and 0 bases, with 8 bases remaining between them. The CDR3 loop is CASSYRDMNTEAFF. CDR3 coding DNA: TGTGCCAGCAGTTATCGGGACATGAACACTGAAGCTTTCTTT.

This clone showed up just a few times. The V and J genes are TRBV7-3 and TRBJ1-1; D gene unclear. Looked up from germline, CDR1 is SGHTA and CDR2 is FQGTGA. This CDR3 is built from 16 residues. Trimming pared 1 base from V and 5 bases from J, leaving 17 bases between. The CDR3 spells CASSLNPTGMMTEAFF. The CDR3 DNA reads TGTGCCAGCAGCTTAAACCCGACGGGGATGATGACTGAAGCTTTCTTT. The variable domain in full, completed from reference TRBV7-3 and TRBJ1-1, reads GAGVSQTPSNKVTEKGKYVELRCDPISGHTALYWYRQSLGQGPEFLIYFQGTGAADDSGLPNDRFFAVRPEGSVSTLKIQRTERGDSAVYLCASSLNPTGMMTEAFFGQGTRLTVV.

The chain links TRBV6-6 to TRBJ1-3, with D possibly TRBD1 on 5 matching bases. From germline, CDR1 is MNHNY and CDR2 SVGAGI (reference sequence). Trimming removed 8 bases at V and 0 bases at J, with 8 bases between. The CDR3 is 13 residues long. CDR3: CASGQNSGNTIYF. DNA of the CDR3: TGTGCCAGCGGACAAAACTCTGGAAACACCATATATTTT.

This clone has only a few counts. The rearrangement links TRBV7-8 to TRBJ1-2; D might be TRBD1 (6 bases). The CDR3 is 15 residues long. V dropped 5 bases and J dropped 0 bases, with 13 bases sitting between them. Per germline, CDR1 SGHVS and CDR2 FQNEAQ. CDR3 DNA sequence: TGTGCCAGCAGCCCCCGACAGGAGGCTAACTATGGCTACACCTTC. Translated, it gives CASSPRQEANYGYTF.

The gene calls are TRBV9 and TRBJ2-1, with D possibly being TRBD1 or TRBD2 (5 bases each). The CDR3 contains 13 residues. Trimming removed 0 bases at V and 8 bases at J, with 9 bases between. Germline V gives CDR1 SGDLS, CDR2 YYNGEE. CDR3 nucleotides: TGTGCCAGCAGCGTAGGGGTGGGACATGAGCAGTTCTTC. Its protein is CASSVGVGHEQFF.

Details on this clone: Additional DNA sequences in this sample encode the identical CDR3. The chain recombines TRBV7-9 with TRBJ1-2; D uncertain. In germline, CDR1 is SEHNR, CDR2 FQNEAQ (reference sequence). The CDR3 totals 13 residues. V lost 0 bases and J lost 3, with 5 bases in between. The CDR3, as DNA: TGTGCCAGCAGCTTAGCGGGGTACTATGGCTACACCTTC. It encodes CASSLAGYYGYTF.

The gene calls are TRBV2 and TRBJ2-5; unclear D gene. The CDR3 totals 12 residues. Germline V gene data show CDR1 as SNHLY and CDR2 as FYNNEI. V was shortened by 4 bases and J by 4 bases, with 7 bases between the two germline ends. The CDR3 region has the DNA TGTGCCAGCAGTGTGCAGGTAGAGACCCAGTACTTC. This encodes CASSVQVETQYF.

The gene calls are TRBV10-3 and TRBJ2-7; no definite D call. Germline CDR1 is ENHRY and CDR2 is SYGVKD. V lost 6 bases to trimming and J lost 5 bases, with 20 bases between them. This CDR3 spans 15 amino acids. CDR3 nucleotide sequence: TGTGCCATCAGCCCACCAGCCCTCAAGTCCCACGAGCAGTACTTC. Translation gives CAISPPALKSHEQYF.

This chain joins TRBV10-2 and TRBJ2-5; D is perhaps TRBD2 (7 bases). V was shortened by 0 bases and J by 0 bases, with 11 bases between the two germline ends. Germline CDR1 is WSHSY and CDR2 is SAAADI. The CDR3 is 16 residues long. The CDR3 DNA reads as TGCGCCAGCAGTGAGTCGGGGGGGGCCCACCAAGAGACCCAGTACTTC. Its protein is CASSESGGAHQETQYF.

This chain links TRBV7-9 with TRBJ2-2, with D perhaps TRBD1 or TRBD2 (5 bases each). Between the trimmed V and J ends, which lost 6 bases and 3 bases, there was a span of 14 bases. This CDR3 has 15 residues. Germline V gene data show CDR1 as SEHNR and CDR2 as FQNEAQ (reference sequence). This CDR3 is CASSPGAWYTGELFF. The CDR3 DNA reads TGTGCCAGCAGTCCCGGGGCTTGGTACACCGGGGAGCTGTTTTTT. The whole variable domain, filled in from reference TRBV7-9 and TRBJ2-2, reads DTGVSQNPRHKITKRGQNVTFRCDPISEHNRLYWYRQTLGQGPEFLTYFQNEAQLEKSRLLSDRFSAERPKGSFSTLEIQRTEQGDSAMYLCASSPGAWYTGELFFGEGSRLTVL.

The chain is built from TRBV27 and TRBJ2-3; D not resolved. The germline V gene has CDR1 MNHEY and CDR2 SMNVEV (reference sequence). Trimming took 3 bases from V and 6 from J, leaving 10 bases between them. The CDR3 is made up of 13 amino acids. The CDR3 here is CASSFQNLDTQYF. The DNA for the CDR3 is TGTGCCAGCAGTTTTCAAAATCTGGATACGCAGTATTTT.

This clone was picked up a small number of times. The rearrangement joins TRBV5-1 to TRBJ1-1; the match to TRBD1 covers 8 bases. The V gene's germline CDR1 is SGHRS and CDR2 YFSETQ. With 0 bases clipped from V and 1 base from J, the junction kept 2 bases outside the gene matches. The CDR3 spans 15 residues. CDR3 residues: CASSLATGGNTEAFF. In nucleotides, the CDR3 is TGCGCCAGCAGCTTGGCAACAGGGGGGAACACTGAAGCTTTCTTT.

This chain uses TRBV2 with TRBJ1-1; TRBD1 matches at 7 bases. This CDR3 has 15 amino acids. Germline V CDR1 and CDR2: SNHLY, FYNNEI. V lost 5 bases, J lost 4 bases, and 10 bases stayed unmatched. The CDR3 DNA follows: TGTGCCAGCAGTCCCACGACAGGGCGGTTCACTGAAGCTTTCTTT. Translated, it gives CASSPTTGRFTEAFF.

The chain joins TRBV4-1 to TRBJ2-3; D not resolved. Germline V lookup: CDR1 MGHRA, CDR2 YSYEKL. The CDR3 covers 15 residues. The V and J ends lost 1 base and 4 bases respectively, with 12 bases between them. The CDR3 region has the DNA TGCGCCAGCAGCCAAGCACTGGGTCCCCCAGATACGCAGTATTTT. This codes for CASSQALGPPDTQYF.

CDR3 in amino acids: CSVRLEGGPFYEQYF. CDR3 in DNA: TGCAGCGTTCGGCTCGAAGGGGGCCCTTTCTACGAGCAGTACTTC. The rearrangement joins TRBV29-1 to TRBJ2-7; 7 bases map to TRBD1. V was pared by 5 bases and J by 3 bases, with 13 bases of the junction left unmatched. CDR3 length: 15 residues. Germline CDR1 SQVTM, CDR2 ANQGSEA.

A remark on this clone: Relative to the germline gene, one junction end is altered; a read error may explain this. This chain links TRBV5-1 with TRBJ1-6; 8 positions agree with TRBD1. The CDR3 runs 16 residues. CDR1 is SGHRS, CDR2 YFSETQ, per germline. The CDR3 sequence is CASGLIAGTGLSPLHF. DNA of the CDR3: TGCGCCAGCGGCTTAATCGCCGGGACAGGACTTTCACCCCTCCACTTT. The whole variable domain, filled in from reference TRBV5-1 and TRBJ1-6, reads KAGVTQTPRYLIKTRGQQVTLSCSPISGHRSVSWYQQTPGQGLQFLFEYFSETQRNKGNFPGRFSGRQFSNSRSEMNVSTLELGDSALYLCASGLIAGTGLSPLHFGNGTRLTVT.

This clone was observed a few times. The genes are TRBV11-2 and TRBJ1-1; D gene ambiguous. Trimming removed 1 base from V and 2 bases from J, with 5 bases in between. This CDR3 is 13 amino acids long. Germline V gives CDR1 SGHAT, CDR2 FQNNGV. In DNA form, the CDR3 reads TGTGCCAGCAGCTTAGGTCCTAACACTGAAGCTTTCTTT. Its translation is CASSLGPNTEAFF. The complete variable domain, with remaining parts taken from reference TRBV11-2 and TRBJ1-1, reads EAGVAQSPRYKIIEKRQSVAFWCNPISGHATLYWYQQILGQGPKLLIQFQNNGVVDDSQLPKDRFSAERLKGVDSTLKIQPAKLEDSAVYLCASSLGPNTEAFFGQGTRLTVV.